Sequencing of this TCR beta chain was carried out in a study of blood T cell repertoires in COVID-19. Study in general: COVID-19 samples, acute and convalescent, were from the United States, Italy and Spain. Nucleic acid was either cDNA or gDNA, and it came from T cells, B-cell-depleted T cells, or PBMCs.

In the original processing: The assay estimated nucleated cells by amplifying reference gene primers. The method was immunoSEQ multiplex PCR; TCRdb's version includes in-frame clones alone and lacks a portion of them. The V and J calls and clone size were taken over from that table, and D and trimming were inferred from the DNA. The repertoire holds around 97,000 clones, with over 70% as singletons. This clone was picked up a small number of times. The CDR3 loop spans 13 amino acids. Germline V gives CDR1 SGHTA, CDR2 FQGTGA. Trimming left V 3 bases short and J 7 bases short, with 10 bases between. The sequencing sample was made of peripheral blood. The receptor comes from a human donor in a cohort sampled during active or convalescent COVID-19. The rearrangement uses TRBV7-3 and TRBJ1-5; D ambiguous. The CDR3 region is CASSLGLGQPQHF. In nucleotides, the CDR3 is TGTGCCAGCAGCTTGGGCCTTGGGCAGCCCCAGCATTTT.